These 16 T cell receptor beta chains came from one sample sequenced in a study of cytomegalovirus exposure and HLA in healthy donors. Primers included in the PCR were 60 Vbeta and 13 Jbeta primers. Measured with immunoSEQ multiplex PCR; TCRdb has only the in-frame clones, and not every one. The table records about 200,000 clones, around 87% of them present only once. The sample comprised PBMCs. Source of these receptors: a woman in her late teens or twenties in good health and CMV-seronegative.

The DNA of the CDR3 is TGTGCCAGCAGCCTCCGGAGGACAGGGTCATTTCAGCCCCAGCATTTT. It is translated as CASSLRRTGSFQPQHF. The gene calls are TRBV28 and TRBJ1-5; 8 nucleotides match TRBD1. The CDR3 extends over 16 amino acids. Germline V gene lookup returns CDR1 MDHEN and CDR2 SYDVKM. V was pared by 6 bases and J by 6 bases, with 13 bases of the junction left unmatched.

This CDR3 is CASSEALHTDRFGSGANVLTF. In DNA form, the CDR3 reads TGTGCCAGCAGTGAAGCGCTTCATACGGACAGGTTCGGATCTGGGGCCAACGTCCTGACTTTC. This chain joins TRBV2 and TRBJ2-6, with 7 bases identical to TRBD1. V was pared by 0 bases and J by 1 base, with 15 bases of the junction left unmatched. Germline V gene lookup returns CDR1 SNHLY and CDR2 FYNNEI. This CDR3 region has 21 residues. Complete variable domain (other parts from reference TRBV2 and TRBJ2-6): EPEVTQTPSHQVTQMGQEVILRCVPISNHLYFYWYRQILGQKVEFLVSFYNNEISEKSEIFDDQFSVERPDGSNFTLKIRSTKLEDSAMYFCASSEALHTDRFGSGANVLTFGAGSRLTVL.

CDR3 amino acids: CASSFAGLELYEQYF. CDR3 nucleotide sequence: TGTGCCAGCAGTTTTGCCGGGTTAGAGCTCTACGAGCAGTACTTC. The genes are TRBV28 and TRBJ2-7; D gene unclear. Germline V gene sequence: CDR1 MDHEN, CDR2 SYDVKM. The CDR3 spans 15 residues. Trimming stripped 3 bases from V and 3 bases from J, with 15 bases between.

In DNA form, the CDR3 reads TGTGCCAGCAGCCTTAGGGACACAGCTTACAATGAGCAGTTCTTC. This sequence encodes CASSLRDTAYNEQFF. The gene calls are TRBV6-4 and TRBJ2-1; D possibly corresponds to TRBD1 (6 bases). V dropped 6 bases and J dropped 4 bases, with 16 bases sitting between them. CDR3 length: 15 amino acids. CDR1 MRHNA and CDR2 SNTAGT come from the germline V gene.

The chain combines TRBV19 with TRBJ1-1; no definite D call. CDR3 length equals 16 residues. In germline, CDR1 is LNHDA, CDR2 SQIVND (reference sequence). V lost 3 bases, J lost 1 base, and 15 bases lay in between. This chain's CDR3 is CASSMGPEGWNTEAFF. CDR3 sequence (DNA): TGTGCCAGTAGTATGGGTCCAGAGGGTTGGAACACTGAAGCTTTCTTT.

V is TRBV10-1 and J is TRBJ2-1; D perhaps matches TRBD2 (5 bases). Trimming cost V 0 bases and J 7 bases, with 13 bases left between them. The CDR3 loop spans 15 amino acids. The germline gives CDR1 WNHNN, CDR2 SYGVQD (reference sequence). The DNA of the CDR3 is TGCGCCAGCAGTGAGTCCGAGGGAGCAGGTAATGAGCAGTTCTTC. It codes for CASSESEGAGNEQFF.

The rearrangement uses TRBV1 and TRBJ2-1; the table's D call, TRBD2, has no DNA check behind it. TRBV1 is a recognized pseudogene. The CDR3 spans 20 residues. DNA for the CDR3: TGCACCAGCAGCCGTCCTATTTGGACTAGCGGGGGGAGCTCCTACAATGAGCAGTTCTTC. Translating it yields CTSSRPIWTSGGSSYNEQFF.

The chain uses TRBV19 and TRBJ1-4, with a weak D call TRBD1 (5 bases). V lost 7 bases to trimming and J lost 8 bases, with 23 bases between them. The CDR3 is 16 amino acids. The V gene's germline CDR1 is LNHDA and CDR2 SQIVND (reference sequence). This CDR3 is CASKGGAFQGGEKLFF. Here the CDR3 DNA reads TGTGCCAGTAAAGGTGGTGCGTTCCAGGGCGGCGAAAAACTGTTTTTT. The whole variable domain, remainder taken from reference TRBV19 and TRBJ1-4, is DGGITQSPKYLFRKEGQNVTLSCEQNLNHDAMYWYRQDPGQGLRLIYYSQIVNDFQKGDIAEGYSVSREKKESFPLTVTSAQKNPTAFYLCASKGGAFQGGEKLFFGSGTQLSVL.

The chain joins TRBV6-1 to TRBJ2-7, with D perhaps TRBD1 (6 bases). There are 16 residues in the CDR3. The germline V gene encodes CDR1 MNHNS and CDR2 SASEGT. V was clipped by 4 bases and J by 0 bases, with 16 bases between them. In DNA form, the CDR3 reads TGTGCCAGCAGTGGCCTCAGGGGTTTTGCCTCCTACGAGCAGTACTTC. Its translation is CASSGLRGFASYEQYF.

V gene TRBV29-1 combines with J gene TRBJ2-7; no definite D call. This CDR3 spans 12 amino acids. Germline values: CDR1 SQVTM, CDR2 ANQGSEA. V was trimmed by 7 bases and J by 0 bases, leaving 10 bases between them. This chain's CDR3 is CSAYSSSYEQYF. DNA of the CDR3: TGCAGCGCCTACAGTAGCTCCTACGAGCAGTACTTC.

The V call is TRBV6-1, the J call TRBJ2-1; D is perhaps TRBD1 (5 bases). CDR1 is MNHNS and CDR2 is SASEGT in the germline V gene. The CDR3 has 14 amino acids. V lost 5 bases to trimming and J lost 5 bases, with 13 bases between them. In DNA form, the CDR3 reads TGTGCCAGCAGTCGACCAGGACATAACAATGAGCAGTTCTTC. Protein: CASSRPGHNNEQFF.

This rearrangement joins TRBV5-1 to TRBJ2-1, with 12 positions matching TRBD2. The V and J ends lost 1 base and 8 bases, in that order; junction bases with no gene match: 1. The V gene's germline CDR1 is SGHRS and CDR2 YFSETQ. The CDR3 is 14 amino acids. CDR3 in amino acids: CASSLTSGRYEQFF. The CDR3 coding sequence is TGCGCCAGCAGCTTGACTAGCGGGAGGTATGAGCAGTTCTTC. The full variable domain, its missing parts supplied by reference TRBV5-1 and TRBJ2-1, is KAGVTQTPRYLIKTRGQQVTLSCSPISGHRSVSWYQQTPGQGLQFLFEYFSETQRNKGNFPGRFSGRQFSNSRSEMNVSTLELGDSALYLCASSLTSGRYEQFFGPGTRLTVL.

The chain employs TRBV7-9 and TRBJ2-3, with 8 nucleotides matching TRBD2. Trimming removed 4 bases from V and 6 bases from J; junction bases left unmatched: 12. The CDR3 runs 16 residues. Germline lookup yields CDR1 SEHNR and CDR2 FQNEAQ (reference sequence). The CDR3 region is CASSYSGTSGYDTQYF. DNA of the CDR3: TGTGCCAGCAGCTACTCCGGGACTAGTGGTTATGATACGCAGTATTTT.

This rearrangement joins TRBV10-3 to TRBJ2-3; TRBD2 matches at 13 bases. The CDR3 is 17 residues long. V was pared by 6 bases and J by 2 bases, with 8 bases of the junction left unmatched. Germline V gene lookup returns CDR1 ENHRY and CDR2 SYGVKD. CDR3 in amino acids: CAISGLAGEGDTDTQYF. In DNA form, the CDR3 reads TGTGCCATCAGCGGACTAGCGGGAGAAGGGGACACAGATACGCAGTATTTT.

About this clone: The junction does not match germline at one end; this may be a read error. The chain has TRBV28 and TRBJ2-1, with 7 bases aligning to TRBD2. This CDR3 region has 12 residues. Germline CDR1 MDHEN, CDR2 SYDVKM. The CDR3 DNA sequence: TGTGCCAGCAGTTTAGGAGGGGAGGGCTTTATCTTC. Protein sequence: CASSLGGEGFIF.

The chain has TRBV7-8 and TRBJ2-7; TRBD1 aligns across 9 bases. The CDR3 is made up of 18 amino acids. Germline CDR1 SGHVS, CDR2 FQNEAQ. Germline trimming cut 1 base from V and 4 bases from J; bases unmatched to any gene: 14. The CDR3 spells CASSLDRGLRTQMYEQYF. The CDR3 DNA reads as TGTGCCAGCAGCTTAGACAGGGGGCTTCGAACCCAAATGTACGAGCAGTACTTC.